In this sample, the clone carrying this T cell receptor (beta chain) turned up a few times. This sample was taken from a study of blood T cell repertoires in COVID-19. V shed 3 bases and J shed 2 bases, with 13 bases lying between them. CDR1 and CDR2 from the germline V gene are KGHSH and LQKENI. The CDR3 loop spans 16 amino acids. The cohort comprised adults aged about 18 to 100 years residing in 20 to 30 US areas. Cohort allocation depended upon clinical history that participants reported. Original handling: The assay estimated nucleated cells by amplifying reference gene primers. Produced via immunoSEQ multiplex PCR; TCRdb's table is partial and in-frame only. Clonal size and the V and J genes are those of that table, whereas D and trimming came from the DNA. This table has some 300,000 clones, around 90% appearing once.

This TCR was recovered from a woman in her twenties or thirties who had recovered from COVID-19. Sequenced sample: PBMCs or T cells enriched from blood (not recorded which). This chain joins TRBV18 and TRBJ1-4; maybe TRBD1 (6 bases). The CDR3 DNA sequence: TGTGCCAGCTCACCGCTCGCAGGGGCTACTAATGAAAAACTGTTTTTT. This sequence encodes CASSPLAGATNEKLFF.